This T cell receptor beta chain is drawn from a study of T-cell reconstitution after alpha-beta-depleted transplantation in children. Whole-study results and caveats: After transplant, at about two months, alpha-beta T cells were reportedly derived from several hundred expanded graft clones.

Many counts were recorded for this clonotype. Its antigen is unidentified. A TCRbeta library incorporating unique molecular identifiers was prepared. One entry per CDR3 protein, called by TCRdb with MiXCR from the PCR reads. The sample lists over 200,000 distinct CDR3 sequences, under 13% occurring once. This receptor was identified in a child less than two years old with acute myeloid leukemia, due to receive a stem cell transplant. Sequencing was performed on PBMCs, taken before TCRalphabeta/CD19-depleted stem cell transplant.

The CDR3 spells CASSSGLAGVDEQFF. The CDR3 DNA reads TGCGCCAGCAGCTCAGGACTAGCGGGAGTAGATGAGCAGTTCTTC. The J gene is TRBJ2-1, the V gene TRBV5-1; 13 bases fit TRBD2. This CDR3 region has 15 residues. The ends lost 3 bases at V and 8 bases at J; junction bases unmatched: 5. CDR1 SGHRS and CDR2 YFSETQ come from the germline V gene.